The 4 T cell receptor beta chains in this list originate from one sample, sequenced in a study of relationships among human T cell subsets. From mRNA, alpha and beta CDR3 regions were amplified using semiquantitative ARM-PCR. Tagged nested gene-specific primers were used first, then communal superprimers amplified exponentially. Via MiXCR, TCRdb re-called the multiplex PCR reads, giving one row per CDR3 protein. The sample shows fewer than 5,500 distinct CDR3 sequences, about 59% of them seen only once. Anti-CD4 multisort beads removed cells negatively, then anti-CD8 beads positively selected CD8+ T cells. The specimen was CD8+ T cells sorted from blood. These receptors were taken from a man aged 40-50 years in good health.

The gene calls are TRBV28 and TRBJ1-2; 12 positions agree with TRBD1. Germline lookup yields CDR1 MDHEN and CDR2 SYDVKM. The CDR3 has 15 amino acids. The trim removed 6 bases at V and 8 bases at J, leaving 10 bases unmatched. The CDR3 reads CASRPPGQGAHGYTF. CDR3 nucleotide sequence: TGTGCCAGCAGGCCTCCGGGACAGGGGGCCCACGGCTACACCTTC.

The V gene is TRBV27, the J gene TRBJ1-5; D gene uncertain. CDR3 length equals 15 residues. Per the germline V gene, CDR1 is MNHEY and CDR2 is SMNVEV (reference sequence). V was pared by 3 bases and J by 1 base, with 10 bases between. CDR3 region: CASSLGKMSNQPQHF. Here the CDR3 DNA reads TGTGCCAGCAGTTTGGGTAAGATGAGCAATCAGCCCCAGCATTTT.

V is TRBV29-1 and J is TRBJ2-1, with 12 positions matching TRBD2. V dropped 0 bases and J dropped 8; count of bases not matched to a gene: 5. The CDR3 is 15 residues long. The germline CDR1 and CDR2 sequences are SQVTM and ANQGSEA. The CDR3 loop is CSVEDPSGGDHEQFF. The CDR3 bases are TGCAGCGTTGAAGATCCTAGCGGGGGGGATCATGAGCAGTTCTTC.

This chain connects TRBV5-5 to TRBJ2-7; no definite D call. Trimming took off 0 bases at V and 2 bases at J, with 9 bases between the two ends. This CDR3 contains 14 residues. Germline V lookup: CDR1 SGHKS, CDR2 YYEKEE (reference sequence). This CDR3 reads CASSLVFRAYEQYF. CDR3 DNA sequence: TGTGCCAGCAGCTTGGTCTTCAGAGCCTACGAGCAGTACTTC.